A selection of T cell receptor beta chains follows, all from one sample in a study of T cells in Graves' hyperthyroidism and ophthalmopathy. Via MiXCR, TCRdb re-called the multiplex PCR reads, giving one row per CDR3 protein. The sample shows some 620,000 distinct CDR3 sequences, around 15% of them seen only once. Sequences were obtained from blood. The receptors here all came from a young woman with Graves' hyperthyroidism. The CDR3 runs from the conserved cysteine through the conserved F or W. The order of the fields is V gene, clone size, D gene, J gene, CDR3 DNA, CDR3 protein. D genes are given only for firm matches. Expanded clones are given a class, and other clones once, few, many or no size at all.

TRBV6-1,.,.,TRBJ1-5,TGTGCCAGCACCCAAGGAGTGGGGATTAGCAATCAGCCCCAGCATTTT,CASTQGVGISNQPQHF
TRBV5-1,.,.,TRBJ2-5,TGCGCCAGCAGCCTCCCGGGGAGAGTCGCGGAGACCCAGTACTTC,CASSLPGRVAETQYF
TRBV7-8,many,.,TRBJ2-7,TGTGCCAGCAGCTTGGCGGATACCTACGAGCAGTACTTC,CASSLADTYEQYF
TRBV20-1,few,.,TRBJ1-1,TGCAGTGCTAGACTCTCTTGGGGCACTGAAGCTTTCTTT,CSARLSWGTEAFF
TRBV24-1,many,.,TRBJ2-1,TGTGCCACCAGTGGGACGGACTACGCCTACAATGAGCAGTTCTTC,CATSGTDYAYNEQFF
TRBV11-2,many,.,TRBJ2-7,TGTGCCAGCAGCTTAGAGATGACCTCCGAGCAGTACTTC,CASSLEMTSEQYF
TRBV7-3,many,TRBD1,TRBJ2-1,TGTGCCAGCAGCCCGAGGGACAGGGGGTGGAATGAGCAGTTCTTC,CASSPRDRGWNEQFF
TRBV24-1,many,.,TRBJ2-2,TGTGCCACCAGTGATGGGGAGGAGCTAACGAACACCGGGGAGCTGTTTTTT,CATSDGEELTNTGELFF
TRBV24-1,few,.,TRBJ2-7,TGTGCCACCAGTGATCCATGGTCCTACGAGCAGTACTTC,CATSDPWSYEQYF
TRBV6-1,many,TRBD1,TRBJ2-5,TGTGCCAGCCCCGGGACAGGGATGTTGAGAGAGACCCAGTACTTC,CASPGTGMLRETQYF
TRBV12-3/TRBV12-4,.,.,TRBJ1-5,TGTGCCAGCAGCCGGGACGTCAATCAGCCCCAGCATTTT,CASSRDVNQPQHF
TRBV29-1,few,.,TRBJ1-1,TGCAGCGTTGAGGTAGGATCTGAAGCTTTCTTT,CSVEVGSEAFF
TRBV30,many,.,TRBJ1-1,TGTGCCTGGAGGGCAGGGAACACTGAAGCTTTCTTT,CAWRAGNTEAFF
TRBV7-3,many,.,TRBJ2-1,TGTGCCAGCAGCTTATTCCCTCTCGCCAATGAGCAGTTCTTC,CASSLFPLANEQFF
TRBV27,many,.,TRBJ2-2,TGTGCCAGCAGTTCAGGACGGAGCTGGGTTACCGGGGAGCTGTTTTTT,CASSSGRSWVTGELFF
TRBV6-5,few,TRBD1,TRBJ1-3,TGTGCCAGCAGTTACTCCCCGGGACAGGGCTACACCATATATTTT,CASSYSPGQGYTIYF
TRBV12-3/TRBV12-4,many,TRBD1,TRBJ1-5,TGTGCCAGCACCGACAGGGGGAGGCGTCAGCCCCAGCATTTT,CASTDRGRRQPQHF
TRBV30,many,TRBD1,TRBJ2-7,TGTGCCTGGAGTGTGGGACAGGGGTTCGAGCAGTACTTC,CAWSVGQGFEQYF
TRBV2,many,TRBD1,TRBJ1-5,TGTGCCACTCAGACAGGGCCTCTGCGGCCCCAGCATTTT,CATQTGPLRPQHF
TRBV11-2,.,.,TRBJ2-1,TGTGCCAGCAGCGAGACGGGACTTCCGAACAATGAGCAGTTCTTC,CASSETGLPNNEQFF
TRBV11-2,many,.,TRBJ2-1,TGTGCCAGCAGCTTAGATGCAGGGCTTTACAATGAGCAGTTCTTC,CASSLDAGLYNEQFF
TRBV19,few,.,TRBJ1-5,TGTGCCAGTAGTATAAGGGGGGTCAATCAGCCCCAGCATTTT,CASSIRGVNQPQHF
TRBV20-1,few,.,TRBJ2-6,TGCAGTGCCGGAACGGGGTCTGGGGCCAACGTCCTGACTTTC,CSAGTGSGANVLTF
TRBV10-3,few,TRBD1,TRBJ2-1,TGTGCCATCAGTGAGTCTGTAGGGACAGGGTGGAACAATGAGCAGTTCTTC,CAISESVGTGWNNEQFF
TRBV28,many,TRBD1,TRBJ2-7,TGTGCCAGCCAAGGGACAGCCTACGAGCAGTACTTC,CASQGTAYEQYF
TRBV7-9,many,TRBD2,TRBJ2-7,TGTGCCAGCAGCCGACTAGCGGGAGATCAGCGGCAGTACTTC,CASSRLAGDQRQYF
TRBV4-1,.,.,TRBJ1-1,TGCGCCAGCAGCCAAGGGGTAGGGGCCAACACTGAAGCTTTCTTT,CASSQGVGANTEAFF
TRBV3-1,.,.,TRBJ2-7,TGTGCCAGCAGTTCTCCCCGGCGGGCTACTAACAGTCCCTACGAGCAGTACTTC,CASSSPRRATNSPYEQYF
TRBV15,.,.,TRBJ1-3,TGTGCCACCAGCAGAGATATGGCAGGATACTCTGGAAACACCATATATTTT,CATSRDMAGYSGNTIYF
TRBV6-1,many,TRBD1,TRBJ1-1,TGTGCCGGCTCCAACAGGGGGGACACTGAAGCTTTCTTT,CAGSNRGDTEAFF
TRBV11-2,many,.,TRBJ1-5,TGTGCCAGCAGCTTAGAGGCTGGTTTCCTCAATCAGCCCCAGCATTTT,CASSLEAGFLNQPQHF
TRBV6-1,once,.,TRBJ1-5,TGTGCCAGCAGTCGAGGGGTAGAGGGTCAGCCCCAGCATTTT,CASSRGVEGQPQHF